A single sample gave rise to the 27 T cell receptor beta chains below, sequenced in a study of regulatory T cells in long-lasting Graves disease (dated by TCRdb to about 2021). Taken with the paper, the label for time point translates to: newly diagnosed GD, antithyroid drugs for less than 3 months. RNA was extracted from PBMCs in TRIzol for both TCR sequencing and RNA sequencing. Library method: multiplex PCR. The run used an Illumina HiSeq 4000. TCR beta libraries were built with iRepertoire HTBI primers and Arm-PCR amplification of CDR3 regions. TCRdb reprocessing: public reads trimmed at Q25 with fastp, clones called with MiXCR, in-frame beta chains kept. All rows with the same CDR3 protein become a single entry with the most common DNA and genes. For this sample the table gives 550,000 to 600,000 distinct CDR3 sequences, of which around 15% were detected only once. 12% of the sample rests with the top ten.

These data were likewise used in another study, on T cells in Graves' hyperthyroidism and ophthalmopathy.

The source was peripheral blood mononuclear cells (PBMCs), collected at new diagnosis, from a patient treated with antithyroid drugs. These TCRs come from a young man with Graves disease. Donor details come from another sample of the same person, matched by shared clones.

This clonotype was recorded at least ten times. This rearrangement joins TRBV5-1 to TRBJ1-1; TRBD1 matches 8 bases. Trimming removed 3 bases from V and 0 bases from J; junction bases left unmatched: 7. The germline gives CDR1 SGHRS, CDR2 YFSETQ. The CDR3 sequence is 16 residues long. In nucleotides, the CDR3 is TGCGCCAGCAGCTCCGGACAGGGTTCTATGAACACTGAAGCTTTCTTT. It yields the protein CASSSGQGSMNTEAFF.

V and J are TRBV5-1 and TRBJ2-1; D not resolved. Per germline, CDR1 SGHRS and CDR2 YFSETQ. The V gene lost 0 bases and the J gene lost 4 bases, with 23 bases spanning the gap. The CDR3 length is 19 residues. CDR3 in DNA: TGCGCCAGCAGCTTGGCTGCCGGGTCGGGCGTTGGGATTTACAATGAGCAGTTCTTC. It is translated as CASSLAAGSGVGIYNEQFF.

This clonotype was detected only a few times. This chain links TRBV5-1 with TRBJ1-5; D gene uncertain. CDR3 length equals 13 residues. The V and J ends lost 3 bases and 5 bases respectively, with 9 bases between them. Germline CDR1 SGHRS, CDR2 YFSETQ. The CDR3 sequence: CASSSEPDQPQHF. The CDR3 nucleotides read TGCGCCAGCAGCTCGGAGCCAGATCAGCCCCAGCATTTT.

V gene TRBV27 combines with J gene TRBJ2-7, with 9 bases lining up with TRBD2. V was clipped by 5 bases and J by 2 bases; unmatched bases: 7. The CDR3 spans 15 residues. The germline gives CDR1 MNHEY, CDR2 SMNVEV (reference sequence). CDR3 region: CASSIAGVRTYEQYF. The CDR3 bases are TGTGCCAGCAGTATAGCGGGAGTCCGTACCTACGAGCAGTACTTC.

The table lists this clonotype with many counts. The chain recombines TRBV12-3 or TRBV12-4 with TRBJ2-1, with 8 bases matching TRBD1. The CDR3 runs 14 residues. The V gene end was trimmed by 8 bases and the J gene end by 1 base; junction bases not matched to a gene: 4. CDR3 region: CASLQGGSYNEQFF. The CDR3 DNA sequence: TGTGCCAGCTTACAGGGGGGATCCTACAATGAGCAGTTCTTC.

Many counts were recorded for this clonotype. The rearrangement uses TRBV12-3 or TRBV12-4 and TRBJ2-7; TRBD1 is a possible D gene (6 bases). This CDR3 contains 14 residues. The V gene lost 5 bases and the J gene lost 3 bases, with 14 bases spanning the gap. The DNA of the CDR3 is TGTGCCAGCAGTCTCACAGGGTTCCTCTACGAGCAGTACTTC. This gives the protein CASSLTGFLYEQYF.

The CDR3 nucleotides read TGTGCCAGCTCACGGGACAGGGGATCGGGCGGCTACGAGCAGTACTTC. This codes for CASSRDRGSGGYEQYF. The gene calls are TRBV18 and TRBJ2-7, with 10 bases identical to TRBD1. CDR3 length: 16 residues. The ends lost 4 bases at V and 3 bases at J; junction bases unmatched: 9. Germline V CDR1 and CDR2: KGHSH, LQKENI.

In its sample, this clonotype was seen once. A read error is possible here, since a much larger clone lies one base away. It is likely a read error, because the conserved phenylalanine at the end of the CDR3 is missing. This chain links TRBV5-1 with TRBJ1-1; a weak D match, TRBD1 (5 bases). The germline V gene has CDR1 SGHRS and CDR2 YFSETQ. CDR3 length equals 14 residues. The ends were cut back, 5 bases at V and 5 bases at J, with 16 bases in the middle. CDR3 in amino acids: CASSRDTQGTEAFS. CDR3 bases: TGCGCCAGCAGTCGTGACACCCAGGGAACTGAAGCTTTCTCT.

This clonotype was seen repeatedly, ten times or more. The chain is built from TRBV3-1 and TRBJ1-5; TRBD1 might be the D (5 bases). V dropped 8 bases and J dropped 5 bases, with 7 bases sitting between them. Germline V gene data show CDR1 as LGHDT and CDR2 as YNNKEL (reference sequence). The CDR3 has 11 amino acids. CDR3 nucleotide sequence: TGTGCCAGCGGGACGGATCAGCCCCAGCATTTT. The encoded protein is CASGTDQPQHF.

In this sample, this clonotype turned up a few times. This chain connects TRBV7-3 to TRBJ2-5; a possible D gene is TRBD2 (6 bases). The CDR3 has 13 amino acids. V was pared by 5 bases and J by 1 base, with 8 bases between. Germline lookup yields CDR1 SGHTA and CDR2 FQGTGA. The CDR3 DNA sequence: TGTGCCAGCAGCGTTAGCGGCCAAGAGACCCAGTACTTC. This sequence encodes CASSVSGQETQYF.

The sample holds a few counts of this clonotype. This chain joins TRBV19 and TRBJ2-1; TRBD2 agrees at 9 bases. V gave up 4 bases and J gave up 3 bases; unmatched junction bases: 10. CDR3 length equals 17 residues. The germline V gene encodes CDR1 LNHDA and CDR2 SQIVND (reference sequence). The CDR3 sequence: CASSTRGLASNYNEQFF. The CDR3 DNA follows: TGTGCCAGTAGTACCCGCGGACTAGCGAGCAACTACAATGAGCAGTTCTTC.

Many counts were recorded for this clonotype. The rearrangement uses TRBV20-1 and TRBJ1-1; D not resolved. Germline CDR1 reads DFQATT; CDR2 reads SNEGSKA (reference sequence). V lost 5 bases, J lost 0 bases, and 10 bases lay in between. CDR3 length: 13 amino acids. In DNA form, the CDR3 reads TGCAGTGCTTATAGGAACATGAACACTGAAGCTTTCTTT. Translated, it gives CSAYRNMNTEAFF.

The chain links TRBV27 to TRBJ2-7; the D is unclear. This CDR3 contains 14 residues. V gave up 2 bases and J gave up 2 bases, with 10 bases separating them. The germline CDR1 and CDR2 sequences are MNHEY and SMNVEV (reference sequence). This CDR3 reads CASSLRNPPYEQYF. CDR3 nucleotides: TGTGCCAGCAGTTTAAGGAATCCCCCCTACGAGCAGTACTTC.

This clonotype showed up just once. V gene TRBV14 combines with J gene TRBJ2-7; D possibly corresponds to TRBD1 (6 bases). This CDR3 has 16 amino acids. V was shortened by 2 bases and J by 1 base, with 15 bases between the two germline ends. CDR1 and CDR2 from the germline V gene are SGHDN and FVKESK. CDR3 DNA sequence: TGTGCCAGCAGCCAAAGATTGGGGGCCATTTCCTACGAGCAGTACTTC. This translates into CASSQRLGAISYEQYF.

In this sample, this clonotype turned up a few times. The chain joins TRBV5-1 to TRBJ1-1; D is unclear. Germline V gives CDR1 SGHRS, CDR2 YFSETQ. With 0 bases removed from V and 5 bases from J, the gap between germline ends came to 14 bases. The CDR3 loop spans 15 amino acids. CDR3 bases: TGCGCCAGCAGCTTGGAAAGCCAAATGGGGACTGAAGCTTTCTTT. Its translation: CASSLESQMGTEAFF.

This clonotype was picked up a small number of times. This chain uses TRBV5-6 with TRBJ2-7, with D unresolved. The CDR3 consists of 12 residues. Trimming removed 2 bases at V and 4 bases at J, with 7 bases between. CDR1 SGHDT and CDR2 YYEEEE come from the germline V gene. The CDR3 sequence is CASSLTEYEQYF. The CDR3 bases are TGTGCCAGCAGCTTAACGGAGTACGAGCAGTACTTC.

This clonotype was seen many times. The chain has TRBV27 and TRBJ2-1, with 11 bases aligning to TRBD2. The CDR3 has 16 residues. V trimming: 2 bases; J trimming: 0 bases; junction bases outside the gene matches: 0. CDR1 is MNHEY, CDR2 SMNVEV, per germline (reference sequence). CDR3 sequence reads: CASSLLAGGSYNEQFF. CDR3 nucleotide sequence: TGTGCCAGCAGTTTACTAGCGGGGGGCTCCTACAATGAGCAGTTCTTC.

This clonotype came up many times. This sequence joins TRBV3-1 and TRBJ2-1, with a tentative D call TRBD1 (6 bases). Trimming took off 4 bases at V and 5 bases at J, with 12 bases between the two ends. Germline CDR1 reads LGHDT; CDR2 reads YNNKEL (reference sequence). The CDR3 totals 14 residues. CDR3 sequence (DNA): TGTGCCAGCAGCCCCCCCAGGGGCGACAATGAGCAGTTCTTC. Translating gives CASSPPRGDNEQFF.

This clonotype was seen ten or more times. This rearrangement joins TRBV2 to TRBJ2-1; 10 bases match TRBD2. After removal of 7 bases from V and 3 bases from J, the junction contained 6 bases not matched to a gene. The CDR3 length is 15 residues. In germline, CDR1 is SNHLY, CDR2 FYNNEI. CDR3 sequence (DNA): TGTGCCAGCACTTTACTAGCGGGACTCTACAATGAGCAGTTCTTC. Protein product: CASTLLAGLYNEQFF. Full variable domain (remainder filled in from reference TRBV2 and TRBJ2-1): EPEVTQTPSHQVTQMGQEVILRCVPISNHLYFYWYRQILGQKVEFLVSFYNNEISEKSEIFDDQFSVERPDGSNFTLKIRSTKLEDSAMYFCASTLLAGLYNEQFFGPGTRLTVL.

This clonotype has a count of ten or more. This sequence joins TRBV7-2 and TRBJ2-7; TRBD2 matches 10 bases. The V gene end was trimmed by 4 bases and the J gene end by 4 bases; junction bases not matched to a gene: 13. The CDR3 is 17 amino acids. CDR1 and CDR2 (germline): SGHTA, FQGNSA. For the CDR3, the DNA is TGTGCCAGCAGCTGGGCCGTCGGGACTAGCGACTCTTACGAGCAGTACTTC. It translates to CASSWAVGTSDSYEQYF.

This clonotype has ten or more counts. This rearrangement joins TRBV28 to TRBJ1-2; D gene ambiguous. The germline V and J ends were trimmed by 2 bases and 2 bases, with 9 bases remaining between them. CDR1 and CDR2 from the germline V gene are MDHEN and SYDVKM. The CDR3 is made up of 14 amino acids. The CDR3 protein is CASSLVGPNYGYTF. Written as DNA, the CDR3 is TGTGCCAGCAGTTTAGTAGGGCCCAACTATGGCTACACCTTC.

The sample holds a few counts of this clonotype. The V call is TRBV5-1, the J call TRBJ2-5, with a tentative D call TRBD1 (5 bases). CDR1 and CDR2 from the germline V gene are SGHRS and YFSETQ. The germline V and J ends were trimmed by 5 bases and 5 bases, with 10 bases remaining between them. The CDR3 spans 12 residues. CDR3: CASRGRAETQYF. Written as DNA, the CDR3 is TGCGCCAGCAGAGGCAGGGCGGAGACCCAGTACTTC.

This clonotype was seen a handful of times. The chain has TRBV6-1 and TRBJ2-7, with 7 bases matching TRBD1. The CDR3 runs 14 residues. Trimming cost V 0 bases and J 8 bases; bases outside gene matches: 7. Germline CDR1 is MNHNS and CDR2 is SASEGT. The CDR3 region is CASSEAPTRGKQYF. The CDR3 DNA is TGTGCCAGCAGTGAAGCCCCTACCAGGGGGAAGCAGTACTTC.

This clonotype was counted ten times or more. This chain uses TRBV6-5 with TRBJ2-2; D perhaps matches TRBD2 (6 bases). Trimming pared 2 bases from V and 1 base from J, leaving 14 bases between. The germline CDR1 and CDR2 sequences are MNHEY and SVGAGI. The CDR3 is 17 residues long. CDR3 sequence: CASSYQLSRENTGELFF. The CDR3 nucleotides are TGTGCCAGCAGTTACCAATTGTCGCGGGAGAACACCGGGGAGCTGTTTTTT.

The V call is TRBV25-1, the J call TRBJ2-5, with D possibly TRBD2 on 5 matching bases. CDR1 is MGHDK, CDR2 SYGVNS, per germline. V was shortened by 3 bases and J by 4 bases, with 12 bases between the two germline ends. This CDR3 region has 14 residues. The CDR3 loop is CASSEETNGETQYF. The CDR3 coding sequence is TGTGCCAGCAGTGAGGAGACTAACGGAGAGACCCAGTACTTC.

The chain links TRBV6-2 or TRBV6-3 to TRBJ1-2, with no clear D. This CDR3 has 13 amino acids. Trimming pared 10 bases from V and 7 bases from J, leaving 19 bases between. The germline gives CDR1 MNHEY, CDR2 SVGEGT. The CDR3 DNA reads as TGTGCCACACAACTTGAGGCCGAGGGTGGCTACACCTTC. Translated, it gives CATQLEAEGGYTF.

CDR3 DNA: TGTGCCAGCAGCTTTGGCAGGGGGCAAACCGGGGAGCTGTTTTTT. Amino acid sequence: CASSFGRGQTGELFF. The rearrangement joins TRBV5-4 to TRBJ2-2, with 8 bases lining up with TRBD1. J gave up 5 bases and V 2 bases, and 5 bases lay outside the gene matches. The germline gives CDR1 SGHNT, CDR2 YYREEE (reference sequence). The CDR3 runs to 15 residues.